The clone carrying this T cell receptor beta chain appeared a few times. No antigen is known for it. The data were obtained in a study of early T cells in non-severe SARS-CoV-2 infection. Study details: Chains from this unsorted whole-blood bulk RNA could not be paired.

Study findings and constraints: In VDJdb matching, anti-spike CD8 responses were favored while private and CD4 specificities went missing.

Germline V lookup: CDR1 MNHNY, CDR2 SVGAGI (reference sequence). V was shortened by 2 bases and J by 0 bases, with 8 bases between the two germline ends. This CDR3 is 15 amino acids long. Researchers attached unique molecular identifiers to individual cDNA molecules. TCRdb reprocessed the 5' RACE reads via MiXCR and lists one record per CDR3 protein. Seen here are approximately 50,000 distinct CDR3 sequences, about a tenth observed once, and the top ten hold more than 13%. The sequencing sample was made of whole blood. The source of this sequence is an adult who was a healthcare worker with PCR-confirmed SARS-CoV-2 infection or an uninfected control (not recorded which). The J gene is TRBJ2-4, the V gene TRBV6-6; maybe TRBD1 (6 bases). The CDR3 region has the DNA TGTGCCAGCAGTTACCAGGGGTTAGCCAAAAACATTCAGTACTTC. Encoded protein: CASSYQGLAKNIQYF.